The 23 T cell receptor beta chains below come from one sample, sequenced in a study of T cells in Graves' hyperthyroidism and ophthalmopathy. Authors of the study amplified TCR beta CDR3 regions from RNA transcripts. The TCR CDR3 was amplified in a first-round RT-PCR using the HTBI primer set. MiXCR, applied by TCRdb to the multiplex PCR reads, yields one record per CDR3 protein. Of 640,000 or so distinct CDR3 sequences in the sample, about 15% were seen once. Material: blood. Source of these receptors: a middle-aged woman with Graves' ophthalmopathy.

In its sample, this clonotype was seen many times. This chain uses TRBV6-1 with TRBJ1-1; D is unclear. V lost 3 bases, J lost 6 bases, and 8 bases lay in between. CDR3 size: 12 residues. CDR1 is MNHNS, CDR2 SASEGT, per germline. In DNA form, the CDR3 reads TGTGCCAGCAGTGAGGGCCGCTCTGAAGCTTTCTTT. This gives the protein CASSEGRSEAFF.

This clonotype appeared many times. This chain connects TRBV6-2 or TRBV6-3 to TRBJ2-1; TRBD2 matches at 11 bases. Germline assignment: CDR1 MNHEY and CDR2 SVGEGT. Trimming removed 5 bases from V and 5 bases from J; junction bases left unmatched: 8. The CDR3 has 16 residues. CDR3 amino acids: CASSRTGTSGHNEQFF. The CDR3 bases are TGTGCCAGCAGTCGCACCGGGACTAGCGGACACAATGAGCAGTTCTTC.

This clonotype was seen more than once but under ten times. The V call is TRBV6-2 or TRBV6-3, the J call TRBJ2-1, with 8 bases matching TRBD1. Germline-derived CDR1 and CDR2 are MNHEY and SVGEGT. There are 15 residues in the CDR3. The ends lost 10 bases at V and 6 bases at J; junction bases unmatched: 14. The CDR3 loop is CATGQTGDNSNEQFF. CDR3 DNA: TGTGCCACCGGTCAGACAGGGGACAATTCCAATGAGCAGTTCTTC.

This clonotype was found many times. The rearrangement uses TRBV13 and TRBJ1-5; TRBD1 might be the D (5 bases). From germline, CDR1 is PRHDT and CDR2 FYEKMQ (reference sequence). The ends were cut back, 4 bases at V and 5 bases at J, with 12 bases in the middle. This CDR3 is 14 amino acids long. In DNA, the CDR3 is TGTGCCAGCAGCTACGGGACTGATTATCAGCCCCAGCATTTT. Translating it yields CASSYGTDYQPQHF.

This clonotype was observed many times. This chain's CDR3 is CSVSVLADEQYF. Written as DNA, the CDR3 is TGCAGCGTTTCCGTCCTGGCCGACGAGCAGTACTTC. The chain joins TRBV29-1 to TRBJ2-7; D call uncertain. Trimming left V 5 bases short and J 5 bases short, with 13 bases between. This CDR3 is 12 amino acids long. From germline, CDR1 is SQVTM and CDR2 ANQGSEA.

V gene TRBV5-4 combines with J gene TRBJ2-4; 7 positions match TRBD1. V was pared by 4 bases and J by 0 bases, with 7 bases of the junction left unmatched. Germline lookup yields CDR1 SGHNT and CDR2 YYREEE (reference sequence). The CDR3 contains 16 residues. The CDR3 region is CASSPGQELAKNIQYF. CDR3 nucleotide sequence: TGTGCCAGCAGCCCAGGACAGGAGCTAGCCAAAAACATTCAGTACTTC.

This clonotype has at least ten counts. The chain couples TRBV20-1 to TRBJ2-5; maybe TRBD2 (6 bases). Germline lookup yields CDR1 DFQATT and CDR2 SNEGSKA (reference sequence). The CDR3 has 17 amino acids. The V end lost 6 bases, the J end lost 0 bases, and 23 bases lay between the germline ends. Here the CDR3 reads CSATPTSGTPYQETQYF. CDR3 bases: TGCAGTGCAACACCTACTTCCGGGACTCCGTACCAAGAGACCCAGTACTTC.

This rearrangement joins TRBV12-3 or TRBV12-4 to TRBJ2-7; 9 nucleotides line up with TRBD2. The CDR3 is 17 residues long. V lost 5 bases and J lost 0; bases outside the gene matches: 11. The CDR3 loop is CASSVRRASGISYEQYF. CDR3 DNA: TGTGCCAGCAGTGTCCGCCGTGCTAGCGGGATCTCCTACGAGCAGTACTTC.

The CDR3 loop reads CASKLQYSNQPQHF. The CDR3 bases are TGTGCCAGTAAGCTGCAGTATAGCAATCAGCCCCAGCATTTT. The chain has TRBV19 and TRBJ1-5, with unresolved D. Trimming took off 7 bases at V and 0 bases at J, with 10 bases between the two ends. Germline V gene lookup returns CDR1 LNHDA and CDR2 SQIVND (reference sequence). The CDR3 has 14 residues.

This clonotype has ten or more counts. This rearrangement joins TRBV29-1 to TRBJ2-2; 9 positions match TRBD1. The trim removed 6 bases at V and 7 bases at J, leaving 12 bases unmatched. CDR1 SQVTM and CDR2 ANQGSEA come from the germline V gene. There are 15 residues in the CDR3. CDR3 coding DNA: TGCAGCGTGAAACCCGGGACAGGGCCCAACGGGGAGCTGTTTTTT. Its translation is CSVKPGTGPNGELFF.

This clonotype was detected many times. The gene calls are TRBV5-1 and TRBJ1-1; D call uncertain. The length of the CDR3 is 12 residues. Germline V gives CDR1 SGHRS, CDR2 YFSETQ. Trimming removed 0 bases from V and 7 bases from J, with 7 bases in between. The chain's CDR3 is CASSLVTFEAFF. In nucleotides, the CDR3 is TGCGCCAGCAGCTTGGTTACATTTGAAGCTTTCTTT.

In its sample, this clonotype was seen a few times. The V call is TRBV30, the J call TRBJ1-5; D remains ambiguous. The germline CDR1 and CDR2 sequences are GTSNPN and SVGIG (reference sequence). The CDR3 loop spans 14 amino acids. V shed 0 bases and J shed 7 bases, with 13 bases lying between them. CDR3 residues: CAWSVPTTRQPQHF. The CDR3 nucleotides are TGTGCCTGGAGTGTTCCGACCACACGGCAGCCCCAGCATTTT.

The sample holds a few counts of this clonotype. For the CDR3, the DNA is TGTGCCAGCAGTTTTAACCACAGGGGGCAAGGAGATGGCTACACCTTC. Its translation: CASSFNHRGQGDGYTF. The chain carries TRBV28 and TRBJ1-2; the match to TRBD1 covers 9 bases. Per germline, CDR1 MDHEN and CDR2 SYDVKM. The CDR3 runs to 16 residues. V gave up 3 bases and J gave up 6 bases; unmatched junction bases: 11.

This clonotype showed up many times. V gene TRBV30 combines with J gene TRBJ2-7, with D maybe TRBD2 (6 bases). The CDR3 is 13 amino acids. Trimming left V 5 bases short and J 5 bases short, with 16 bases between. The germline V gene encodes CDR1 GTSNPN and CDR2 SVGIG (reference sequence). The CDR3 here is CAWSGLLFHEQYF. In nucleotides, the CDR3 is TGTGCCTGGTCGGGACTTCTCTTCCACGAGCAGTACTTC.

In its sample, this clonotype was seen many times. Here the CDR3 DNA reads TGTGCCAGCAGCTTAGAAGGTTATTCTAGCGATAAAGAGACCCAGTACTTC. Residues: CASSLEGYSSDKETQYF. This sequence joins TRBV11-2 and TRBJ2-5; D perhaps matches TRBD2 (6 bases). The CDR3 spans 17 residues. V was trimmed by 0 bases and J by 3 bases, leaving 17 bases between them. CDR1 SGHAT and CDR2 FQNNGV come from the germline V gene.

This clonotype came up many times. This chain connects TRBV28 to TRBJ1-3, with D unclear. The germline CDR1 and CDR2 sequences are MDHEN and SYDVKM. Trimming shortened V by 4 bases and J by 4 bases, and 8 bases separated the two germline ends. The CDR3 sequence is 13 residues long. DNA of the CDR3: TGTGCCAGCAGTTCGGGCAGGGGAAACACCATATATTTT. It encodes CASSSGRGNTIYF. The full variable domain, in which reference TRBV28 and TRBJ1-3 provide the parts outside the CDR3, is DVKVTQSSRYLVKRTGEKVFLECVQDMDHENMFWYRQDPGLGLRLIYFSYDVKMKEKGDIPEGYSVSREKKERFSLILESASTNQTSMYLCASSSGRGNTIYFGEGSWLTVV.

There are many counts of this clonotype. The chain combines TRBV12-3 or TRBV12-4 with TRBJ2-4; 9 nucleotides align to TRBD2. V lost 1 base to trimming and J lost 6 bases; unmatched junction nucleotides: 4. The CDR3 contains 15 residues. The DNA of the CDR3 is TGTGCCAGCAGTTTAGTTTTAGCGGGGGTAAACATTCAGTACTTC. It translates to CASSLVLAGVNIQYF.

This clonotype has a handful of counts. The chain combines TRBV4-1 with TRBJ2-7, with 9 bases identical to TRBD2. CDR3 length: 16 amino acids. Trimming took 1 base from V and 4 from J; bases not matched to a gene: 8. Per the germline V gene, CDR1 is MGHRA and CDR2 is YSYEKL. CDR3 coding DNA: TGCGCCAGCAGCCAAGGCGGTGGCGGGAGGGCTTACGAGCAGTACTTC. It encodes CASSQGGGGRAYEQYF.

In DNA, the CDR3 is TGTGCCAGCAGTGAACGCCGACAGGGGAGCACTGAAGCTTTCTTT. Translated: CASSERRQGSTEAFF. This chain uses TRBV2 with TRBJ1-1, with 8 positions matching TRBD1. This CDR3 has 15 amino acids. Germline V gene data show CDR1 as SNHLY and CDR2 as FYNNEI. With V trimmed by 2 bases and J by 4 bases, 6 bases remained unmatched.

The chain couples TRBV12-3 or TRBV12-4 to TRBJ2-2, with 13 bases aligning to TRBD2. The J segment lost 6 bases and the V segment lost 5 bases, leaving 3 bases of the junction unmatched. The CDR3 loop spans 15 amino acids. The chain's CDR3 is CASSLLAGGSGELFF. DNA of the CDR3: TGTGCCAGCAGTCTACTAGCGGGAGGGTCCGGGGAGCTGTTTTTT.

For this clonotype: This may be a read error: a much more frequent sequence differs by one nucleotide. This chain's CDR3 is CASTEGINLGANVPTF. Written as DNA, the CDR3 is TGTGCCAGCACGGAGGGGATAAATCTAGGGGCCAACGTCCCGACTTTC. This sequence joins TRBV28 and TRBJ2-6; tentative D call: TRBD2 (6 bases). The germline gives CDR1 MDHEN, CDR2 SYDVKM. CDR3 length: 16 amino acids.

V usage is TRBV30 and J usage is TRBJ1-2, with D tentatively TRBD1 (5 bases). Trimming took off 2 bases at V and 8 bases at J, with 15 bases between the two ends. This CDR3 has 13 amino acids. In germline, CDR1 is GTSNPN, CDR2 SVGIG (reference sequence). Here the CDR3 reads CAWSQQVGGGYTF. The CDR3 bases are TGTGCCTGGAGTCAACAGGTGGGCGGCGGCTACACCTTC.

The rearrangement links TRBV12-3 or TRBV12-4 to TRBJ2-7; tentatively, D is TRBD1 (6 bases). The CDR3 has 16 residues. V lost 6 bases, J lost 2 bases, and 20 bases lay in between. The CDR3 is CASSLGALIVPYEQYF. The CDR3 bases are TGTGCCAGCAGCTTGGGGGCCCTAATAGTTCCCTACGAGCAGTACTTC.